A single sample is the source of the 6 T cell receptor beta chains below, sequenced in a study of blood T cell repertoires in COVID-19. TCRdb keeps only in-frame clones here, not all; method: immunoSEQ multiplex PCR. The table shows under 8,000 clones, with roughly 87% occurring only once. The sequenced material came from peripheral blood. The receptors derive from an older man with active COVID-19.

V usage is TRBV1 and J usage is TRBJ2-5; TRBD2 is the table's D call, not checked against the DNA. TRBV1 is an annotated pseudogene. The CDR3 runs 14 residues. CDR3 in DNA: TGCACCAGCAGTAGCGGGGGGCCCGAAAAGACCCAGTACTTC. Translation: CTSSSGGPEKTQYF.

The chain employs TRBV5-1 and TRBJ2-5; TRBD2 matches 7 bases. The V gene's germline CDR1 is SGHRS and CDR2 YFSETQ. The CDR3 spans 15 residues. J gave up 4 bases and V 0 bases, and 6 bases lay outside the gene matches. As DNA, the CDR3 is TGCGCCAGCAGCTTGGTTTTTTCTAGCGGAGAGACCCAGTACTTC. Protein product: CASSLVFSSGETQYF.

The chain has TRBV19 and TRBJ1-1, with 12 nucleotides matching TRBD1. The trim removed 5 bases at V and 4 bases at J, leaving 11 bases unmatched. This CDR3 comprises 17 residues. CDR1 is LNHDA, CDR2 SQIVND, per germline (reference sequence). The chain's CDR3 is CASSSAGTGGLGTEAFF. In DNA, the CDR3 is TGTGCCAGTAGTTCCGCCGGGACAGGGGGCTTGGGCACTGAAGCTTTCTTT.

This chain links TRBV6-5 with TRBJ1-1; tentatively, D is TRBD1 (6 bases). CDR1 is MNHEY and CDR2 is SVGAGI in the germline V gene. The CDR3 is 14 amino acids. V was cut by 6 bases and J by 1 base, with 12 bases left in between. CDR3 nucleotides: TGTGCCAGCAGACCGGGACACCGGAACACTGAAGCTTTCTTT. Amino acids: CASRPGHRNTEAFF.

V gene TRBV30 combines with J gene TRBJ1-2; the D gene is possibly TRBD1 (6 bases). The CDR3 totals 15 residues. V was shortened by 5 bases and J by 0 bases, with 16 bases between the two germline ends. Germline-derived CDR1 and CDR2 are GTSNPN and SVGIG (reference sequence). Here the CDR3 reads CAWAPGQPTNYGYTF. The CDR3 DNA reads as TGTGCCTGGGCCCCCGGACAGCCAACTAACTATGGCTACACCTTC.

V is TRBV7-9 and J is TRBJ1-3; D is uncertain. The CDR3 covers 13 residues. CDR1 is SEHNR, CDR2 FQNEAQ, per germline (reference sequence). V was pared by 4 bases and J by 2 bases, with 6 bases between. Here the CDR3 reads CASSSTAGNTIYF. In nucleotides, the CDR3 is TGTGCCAGCAGCTCCACGGCTGGAAACACCATATATTTT.